This TCR beta chain was found in a study of long-term antiretroviral therapy in people with HIV. Overall study: About a decade before 2015, the earliest samples were taken when ART was typically delayed.

As regards this clone: The antigen is not known.

The germline gives CDR1 SGHKS, CDR2 YYEKEE (reference sequence). The CDR3 is 16 residues long. After removal of 2 bases from V and 9 bases from J, the junction contained 7 bases not matched to a gene. Survey-level resolution applied to immunoSEQ assay v3.0. Generated by immunoSEQ multiplex PCR, the TCRdb table keeps only in-frame clones and is missing some. The sample includes approximately 32,000 clones, roughly four fifths of them seen just once. Points from the study as a whole: Investigators report no available data on ART adherence, viral resistance or therapy changes.

The United States was where all participants with HIV were treated. The chain links TRBV5-5 to TRBJ1-6; the match to TRBD1 covers 11 bases. The source was unsorted PBMCs, collected 0.3 years after starting antiretroviral therapy. The sequence derives from a man between 18 and 35 years old with HIV. In DNA, the CDR3 is TGTGCCAGCAGCTTACTCAGGACAGGGGGCGGTTCACCCCTCCACTTT. It translates to CASSLLRTGGGSPLHF.